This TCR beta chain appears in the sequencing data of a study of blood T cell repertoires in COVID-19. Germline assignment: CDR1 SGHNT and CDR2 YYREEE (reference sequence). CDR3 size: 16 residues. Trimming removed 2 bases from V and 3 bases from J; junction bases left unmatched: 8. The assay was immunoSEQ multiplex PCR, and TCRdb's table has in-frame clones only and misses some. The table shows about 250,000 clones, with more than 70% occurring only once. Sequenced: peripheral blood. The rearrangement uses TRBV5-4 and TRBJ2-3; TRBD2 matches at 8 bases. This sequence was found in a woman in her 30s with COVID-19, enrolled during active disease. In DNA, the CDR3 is TGTGCCAGCAGCTTACTAGCGGCTTTAGGTACAGATACGCAGTATTTT. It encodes CASSLLAALGTDTQYF.